These 19 T cell receptor beta chains were sequenced from one sample in a study of T cell responses to AZD1222 COVID-19 vaccine. Clones were sequenced by immunoSEQ multiplex PCR, and TCRdb holds only the in-frame ones, with some missing. The repertoire includes 100,000 to 150,000 clones, around 90% of them detected once, and less than 6.5% sits in the top ten. The sequences come from peripheral blood, collected on day 0 of AZD1222 vaccination. The receptors derive from an adult in good health.

For this clone: Other nucleotide sequences from this sample produce the same CDR3. The chain recombines TRBV15 with TRBJ2-7; D ambiguous. With 0 bases removed from V and 6 bases from J, the gap between germline ends came to 9 bases. Per germline, CDR1 LNHNV and CDR2 YYDKDF (reference sequence). The CDR3 loop spans 13 amino acids. CDR3 DNA: TGTGCCACCAGCAGAGATCGAGCAGGCGAGCAGTACTTC. Its translation: CATSRDRAGEQYF.

The V call is TRBV4-1, the J call TRBJ1-1; no clear D gene. Germline loops: CDR1 MGHRA, CDR2 YSYEKL. CDR3 length equals 13 residues. Trimming stripped 0 bases from V and 8 bases from J, with 10 bases between. The CDR3 DNA sequence: TGCGCCAGCAGCCAAGAGGTGGGTCCAGAAGCTTTCTTT. It is translated as CASSQEVGPEAFF.

The chain joins TRBV28 to TRBJ2-1, with D unclear. Germline assignment: CDR1 MDHEN and CDR2 SYDVKM. The CDR3 has 17 residues. Trimming cost V 6 bases and J 1 base, with 19 bases left between them. This CDR3 is CASRRVGVAESYNEQFF. The CDR3 coding sequence is TGTGCCAGCAGGAGAGTTGGAGTGGCAGAGTCCTACAATGAGCAGTTCTTC.

The V gene is TRBV3-1 (or the pseudogene TRBV3-2), the J gene TRBJ2-2, with a tentative D call TRBD1 (6 bases). V was clipped by 1 base and J by 3 bases, with 12 bases between them. Germline loops: CDR1 LGHDT, CDR2 YNNKEL (reference sequence). This CDR3 is 16 amino acids long. The CDR3 DNA sequence: TGTGCCAGCAGCCAAGTAGGGGGAACCTACACCGGGGAGCTGTTTTTT. Translation gives CASSQVGGTYTGELFF.

V usage is TRBV11-3 and J usage is TRBJ2-1; 10 nucleotides align to TRBD2. J lost 6 bases, V lost 1 base, and 12 bases had no gene match. CDR1 and CDR2 (germline): SGHNT, YENEEA. CDR3 length equals 18 residues. The CDR3 DNA reads TGTGCCAGCAGCTTAGGAAGGCTAGCGGGGGAAAACCGCAATGAGCAGTTCTTC. It yields the protein CASSLGRLAGENRNEQFF. Drawing the rest from reference TRBV11-3 and TRBJ2-1, the complete variable domain is EAGVVQSPRYKIIEKKQPVAFWCNPISGHNTLYWYLQNLGQGPELLIRYENEEAVDDSQLPKDRFSAERLKGVDSTLKIQPAELGDSAVYLCASSLGRLAGENRNEQFFGPGTRLTVL.

The V call is TRBV4-3, the J call TRBJ1-1, with TRBD1 as a possible D gene (5 bases). The CDR3 is 15 amino acids. From germline, CDR1 is LGHNA and CDR2 YSLEER. With 0 bases removed from V and 1 base from J, the gap between germline ends came to 9 bases. As DNA, the CDR3 is TGCGCCAGCAGCCAAGACAGGGATTGGAACACTGAAGCTTTCTTT. The encoded protein is CASSQDRDWNTEAFF.

V and J are TRBV3-1 (or the pseudogene TRBV3-2) and TRBJ2-5, with D hard to call. This CDR3 has 15 amino acids. V lost 3 bases and J 5 bases, leaving 16 bases between the germline ends. Germline V lookup: CDR1 LGHDT, CDR2 YNNKEL (reference sequence). The CDR3 protein is CASSHLGRSHETQYF. DNA for the CDR3: TGTGCCAGCAGCCACCTCGGACGGAGCCACGAGACCCAGTACTTC.

Details on this clone: Other DNA sequences in the sample encode the same CDR3. Written as DNA, the CDR3 is TGTGCCAGCAGCTACAGGGCAGAGACCCAGTACTTC. This encodes CASSYRAETQYF. This sequence joins TRBV5-8 and TRBJ2-5; the D gene is possibly TRBD1 (6 bases). Germline-derived CDR1 and CDR2 are SGHTS and YDEGEE. The CDR3 consists of 12 residues. V gave up 3 bases and J gave up 4 bases, with 7 bases separating them.

In this sample, this clone turned up once. CDR3 in DNA: TGTGCCAGCAGGAAAGCTAGCGGCCCCACCGCGCAGTACTTC. It specifies CASRKASGPTAQYF. V gene TRBV6-1 combines with J gene TRBJ2-7; 7 positions match TRBD2. This CDR3 has 14 amino acids. J was trimmed by 9 bases and V by 6 bases; bases with no gene match: 14. Germline CDR1 and CDR2: MNHNS and SASEGT.

This clone is a singleton in its sample. The V and J genes are TRBV18 and TRBJ2-2; tentative D call: TRBD1 (6 bases). The CDR3 runs 16 residues. Trimming left V 1 base short and J 4 bases short, with 13 bases between. Germline V lookup: CDR1 KGHSH, CDR2 LQKENI. The CDR3 DNA reads TGTGCCAGCTCACCACAGGCACAGGGTGGCACCGGGGAGCTGTTTTTT. Translation gives CASSPQAQGGTGELFF. The full variable domain, rest sourced from reference TRBV18 and TRBJ2-2, is NAGVMQNPRHLVRRRGQEARLRCSPMKGHSHVYWYRQLPEEGLKFMVYLQKENIIDESGMPKERFSAEFPKEGPSILRIQQVVRGDSAAYFCASSPQAQGGTGELFFGEGSRLTVL.

The chain has TRBV6-1 and TRBJ1-3; weak D call: TRBD1 (6 bases). This CDR3 region has 17 residues. V was clipped by 0 bases and J by 1 base, with 13 bases between them. Per germline, CDR1 MNHNS and CDR2 SASEGT. CDR3 sequence reads: CASSEAPGVYSGNTIYF. DNA of the CDR3: TGTGCCAGCAGTGAAGCACCAGGGGTTTATTCTGGAAACACCATATATTTT.

The chain links TRBV24-1 to TRBJ2-7, with 8 nucleotides matching TRBD2. This CDR3 is 14 amino acids long. The germline CDR1 and CDR2 sequences are KGHDR and SFDVKD. V shed 12 bases and J 3 bases; nucleotides not matched to a gene: 12. The CDR3 loop is CAPPAGGNFYEQYF. The CDR3 DNA is TGTGCCCCCCCGGCGGGAGGCAATTTCTACGAGCAGTACTTC.

The chain combines TRBV14 with TRBJ2-7; the D gene is possibly TRBD2 (6 bases). Germline CDR1 and CDR2: SGHDN and FVKESK. The length of the CDR3 is 15 residues. Trimming removed 4 bases from V and 4 bases from J, with 17 bases in between. CDR3: CASSPYSGAGYEQYF. CDR3 bases: TGTGCCAGCAGCCCTTACAGTGGGGCGGGATACGAGCAGTACTTC.

V and J are TRBV10-3 and TRBJ1-1, with D hard to call. The V end lost 4 bases, the J end lost 1 base, and 7 bases lay between the germline ends. Germline V gene lookup returns CDR1 ENHRY and CDR2 SYGVKD. This CDR3 region has 13 residues. CDR3 nucleotide sequence: TGTGCCATCAGTGTGACCTCGAACACTGAAGCTTTCTTT. It codes for CAISVTSNTEAFF.

The chain joins TRBV3-1 (or the pseudogene TRBV3-2) to TRBJ2-7; TRBD1 agrees at 9 bases. J gave up 6 bases and V 6 bases, and 6 bases lay outside the gene matches. Germline CDR1 reads LGHDT; CDR2 reads YNNKEL (reference sequence). CDR3 size: 13 residues. For the CDR3, the DNA is TGTGCCAGCAGTTTCGACAGGGGGGGCGAGCAGTACTTC. Amino acid sequence: CASSFDRGGEQYF.

The chain carries TRBV27 and TRBJ2-3, with 8 bases aligning to TRBD2. V lost 5 bases to trimming and J lost 7 bases; unmatched junction nucleotides: 5. Germline assignment: CDR1 MNHEY and CDR2 SMNVEV (reference sequence). This CDR3 is 13 amino acids long. CDR3 in amino acids: CASSPGTSYTQYF. The CDR3 region has the DNA TGTGCCAGCAGTCCCGGGACTAGTTATACGCAGTATTTT.

The genes are TRBV27 and TRBJ2-5; D gene unclear. Looked up from germline, CDR1 is MNHEY and CDR2 is SMNVEV (reference sequence). V lost 3 bases to trimming and J lost 3 bases, with 8 bases between them. The CDR3 is 13 amino acids. CDR3 loop: CASSFSFEETQYF. As DNA, the CDR3 is TGTGCCAGCAGTTTTTCCTTCGAAGAGACCCAGTACTTC.

This chain joins TRBV9 and TRBJ1-3; D is undetermined. Germline-derived CDR1 and CDR2 are SGDLS and YYNGEE. The germline V and J ends were trimmed by 2 bases and 0 bases, with 9 bases remaining between them. CDR3 size: 15 residues. CDR3 nucleotides: TGTGCCAGCAGCGTGGGCGGGAACTCTGGAAACACCATATATTTT. As protein: CASSVGGNSGNTIYF.

The rearrangement joins TRBV5-4 to TRBJ1-2; tentatively, D is TRBD1 (5 bases). V was cut by 5 bases and J by 3 bases, with 23 bases left in between. Looked up from germline, CDR1 is SGHNT and CDR2 is YYREEE (reference sequence). This CDR3 has 17 amino acids. DNA for the CDR3: TGTGCCAGCAGTGGGGCTCCGGGCAGCCGAGGGGACTATGGCTACACCTTC. As protein: CASSGAPGSRGDYGYTF.